One sample yielded the 27 T cell receptor beta chains listed below, sequenced in a study of blood T cell repertoires in COVID-19. The table came from immunoSEQ multiplex PCR; TCRdb's copy has only in-frame clones and leaves some out. Of about half a million clones in the sample, about 91% are singletons; the top ten hold over 0.7%. Input material: peripheral blood. The receptors shown here come from a man younger than 30 with COVID-19, enrolled during active disease.

The gene calls are TRBV5-4 and TRBJ2-2, with D perhaps TRBD2 (5 bases). Germline V gene data show CDR1 as SGHNT and CDR2 as YYREEE (reference sequence). This CDR3 is built from 15 residues. V shed 2 bases and J shed 4 bases, with 12 bases lying between them. The CDR3 sequence is CASSFWLASTGELFF. The CDR3 DNA reads TGTGCCAGCAGCTTTTGGCTAGCTTCCACCGGGGAGCTGTTTTTT.

The chain links TRBV1 to TRBJ2-1; TRBD2 reflects the table's D call only, with no check against the DNA. TRBV1 constitutes a pseudogene. The CDR3 sequence is 16 residues long. The CDR3 is CTSSQGAGVGYNEQFF. CDR3 nucleotides: TGCACCAGCAGCCAAGGAGCGGGAGTCGGCTACAATGAGCAGTTCTTC.

The chain carries TRBV7-2 and TRBJ2-1; D is undetermined. The V and J ends lost 1 base and 8 bases respectively, with 9 bases between them. This CDR3 contains 13 residues. The germline gives CDR1 SGHTA, CDR2 FQGNSA. The CDR3 reads CASSLGLLDEQFF. The CDR3 DNA follows: TGTGCCAGCAGCTTAGGCCTGTTAGATGAGCAGTTCTTC.

The rearrangement joins TRBV18 to TRBJ2-1; TRBD2 matches 10 bases. J was trimmed by 6 bases and V by 2 bases; bases with no gene match: 4. Germline V gene sequence: CDR1 KGHSH, CDR2 LQKENI. This CDR3 comprises 15 residues. The CDR3 DNA reads TGTGCCAGCTCACCATGGTTAGCGGGAGGCAATGAGCAGTTCTTC. Translated: CASSPWLAGGNEQFF.

The rearrangement joins TRBV7-3 to TRBJ2-1, with 11 bases that match TRBD2. Looked up from germline, CDR1 is SGHTA and CDR2 is FQGTGA. After removal of 4 bases from V and 3 bases from J, the junction contained 5 bases not matched to a gene. This CDR3 is 16 amino acids long. CDR3 amino acids: CASSSAGTSGYNEQFF. For the CDR3, the DNA is TGTGCCAGCAGCTCGGCCGGGACTAGCGGCTACAATGAGCAGTTCTTC.

This chain links TRBV23-1 with TRBJ1-5; 9 positions match TRBD1. TRBV23-1 is an open reading frame whose function is uncertain. The CDR3 loop spans 14 amino acids. J was trimmed by 9 bases and V by 7 bases; bases with no gene match: 10. DNA of the CDR3: TGCGCCAGCATTAACAGGGGGCGTTCTCCGCCCCAGCATTTT. Translation: CASINRGRSPPQHF.

The CDR3 here is CASSLGTGVEKQFF. The CDR3 DNA is TGTGCCAGCAGCTTAGGGACGGGGGTTGAGAAGCAGTTCTTC. This sequence joins TRBV5-4 and TRBJ2-1; D perhaps matches TRBD2 (6 bases). V lost 2 bases and J 11 bases, leaving 17 bases between the germline ends. The CDR3 loop spans 14 amino acids. Germline CDR1 and CDR2: SGHNT and YYREEE (reference sequence).

This clone came up once. This chain links TRBV15 with TRBJ1-5, with TRBD1 matching over 7 bases. J gave up 7 bases and V 4 bases, and 13 bases lay outside the gene matches. CDR3 size: 16 residues. Germline-derived CDR1 and CDR2 are LNHNV and YYDKDF (reference sequence). The CDR3 coding sequence is TGTGCCACCAGCAAAGAGATGACCGGGACAGCCCAGCCCCAGCATTTT. It yields the protein CATSKEMTGTAQPQHF. The full variable domain, completed using reference TRBV15 and TRBJ1-5, is DAMVIQNPRYQVTQFGKPVTLSCSQTLNHNVMYWYQQKSSQAPKLLFHYYDKDFNNEADTPDNFQSRRPNTSFCFLDIRSPGLGDTAMYLCATSKEMTGTAQPQHFGDGTRLSIL.

The chain employs TRBV12-5 and TRBJ2-7; 9 bases agree with TRBD2. Germline V gene data show CDR1 as LGHNT and CDR2 as FRNRAP. The CDR3 loop spans 15 amino acids. J was trimmed by 3 bases and V by 1 base; bases with no gene match: 4. CDR3: CASGLGLAENYEQYF. DNA of the CDR3: TGTGCTAGTGGTTTGGGACTAGCGGAAAACTACGAGCAGTACTTC.

The V and J genes are TRBV5-1 and TRBJ2-6; D remains unclear. Per germline, CDR1 SGHRS and CDR2 YFSETQ. The germline V and J ends were trimmed by 7 bases and 0 bases, with 8 bases remaining between them. The CDR3 has 14 residues. Written as DNA, the CDR3 is TGCGCCAGCGGAGATTTCTCTGGGGCCAACGTCCTGACTTTC. Translated, it gives CASGDFSGANVLTF.

V gene TRBV10-3 combines with J gene TRBJ1-5, with D possibly TRBD1 on 5 matching bases. This CDR3 comprises 15 residues. V lost 11 bases and J 0 bases, leaving 17 bases between the germline ends. From germline, CDR1 is ENHRY and CDR2 SYGVKD. The CDR3 loop reads CASNVGDYSNQPQHF. For the CDR3, the DNA is TGTGCCTCCAACGTAGGGGACTATAGCAATCAGCCCCAGCATTTT.

With respect to this clone: The conserved phenylalanine or tryptophan normally closing the CDR3 is absent here, so this likely arose from a read error. The limits of the CDR3 on the DNA are not certain, so only TCRdb's listed CDR3 is given. The genes are TRBV21-1 and TRBJ1-5. TRBV21-1 is listed as a pseudogene. The CDR3 sequence runs 9 residues, both termini included. This CDR3 reads CASSKGGGA.

CDR3 in DNA: TGTGCCAGCGGACAGGGGGCATCCTACAATGAGCAGTTCTTC. It encodes CASGQGASYNEQFF. The chain carries TRBV19 and TRBJ2-1; 11 nucleotides align to TRBD1. With V trimmed by 9 bases and J by 1 base, 2 bases remained unmatched. This CDR3 has 14 residues. Germline V gene lookup returns CDR1 LNHDA and CDR2 SQIVND (reference sequence). The variable domain in full, completed from reference TRBV19 and TRBJ2-1, reads DGGITQSPKYLFRKEGQNVTLSCEQNLNHDAMYWYRQDPGQGLRLIYYSQIVNDFQKGDIAEGYSVSREKKESFPLTVTSAQKNPTAFYLCASGQGASYNEQFFGPGTRLTVL.

V gene TRBV6-5 combines with J gene TRBJ1-5; 9 bases align to TRBD1. CDR1 and CDR2 (germline): MNHEY, SVGAGI. The CDR3 length is 15 residues. The trim removed 4 bases at V and 3 bases at J, leaving 4 bases unmatched. In DNA, the CDR3 is TGTGCCAGCAGTTCCGGGACAGGGACCAATCAGCCCCAGCATTTT. Its protein is CASSSGTGTNQPQHF.

This chain links TRBV7-2 with TRBJ2-2, with D tentatively TRBD1 (5 bases). CDR3 size: 14 residues. CDR1 SGHTA and CDR2 FQGNSA come from the germline V gene. The V gene lost 1 base and the J gene lost 8 bases, with 11 bases spanning the gap. The CDR3 reads CASSLGQGVGELFF. As DNA, the CDR3 is TGTGCCAGCAGCTTAGGACAAGGGGTAGGGGAGCTGTTTTTT.

V and J are TRBV3-1 (or the pseudogene TRBV3-2) and TRBJ2-7; no clear D. The ends were cut back, 1 base at V and 7 bases at J, with 11 bases in the middle. Germline loops: CDR1 LGHDT, CDR2 YNNKEL (reference sequence). This CDR3 is built from 13 residues. In DNA form, the CDR3 reads TGTGCCAGCAGCCAAGCGCCCCTTCGGGAGCAGTACTTC. It is translated as CASSQAPLREQYF.

This clone was observed a handful of times. The V and J genes are TRBV15 and TRBJ2-3, with 10 bases identical to TRBD2. Trimming cost V 0 bases and J 1 base; bases outside gene matches: 4. The length of the CDR3 is 17 residues. The germline CDR1 and CDR2 sequences are LNHNV and YYDKDF (reference sequence). The CDR3 spells CATSRDVLAGRTDTQYF. The CDR3 DNA sequence: TGTGCCACCAGCAGAGATGTACTAGCGGGACGCACAGATACGCAGTATTTT.

The chain combines TRBV21-1 with TRBJ2-5; TRBD1 is the table's D call, not checked against the DNA. TRBV21-1 is a pseudogene segment. The CDR3 contains 16 residues. In DNA, the CDR3 is TGTGCCAGCAGCAAAGGGTGTATTGAGGGGGCAGAGACCCAGTACTTC. Its protein is CASSKGCIEGAETQYF.

This clone was recorded a few times. The chain recombines TRBV27 with TRBJ1-4; possible D gene TRBD1, 6 bases. Trimming left V 7 bases short and J 0 bases short, with 15 bases between. Germline V gene sequence: CDR1 MNHEY, CDR2 SMNVEV (reference sequence). The CDR3 is 16 residues long. CDR3 in DNA: TGTGCCAGCACGTCGGGACACCCTGCAACTAATGAAAAACTGTTTTTT. This translates into CASTSGHPATNEKLFF.

A single count supports this clone. The chain's CDR3 is CASSPSRLNEQYF. CDR3 sequence (DNA): TGTGCCAGTAGTCCGTCGCGTCTGAACGAGCAGTACTTC. This chain joins TRBV19 and TRBJ2-7; D gene unclear. Looked up from germline, CDR1 is LNHDA and CDR2 is SQIVND (reference sequence). The V gene lost 5 bases and the J gene lost 5 bases, with 13 bases spanning the gap. The CDR3 runs 13 residues.

This chain joins TRBV18 and TRBJ1-2, with 7 bases fitting TRBD1. The CDR3 extends over 17 amino acids. The J segment lost 3 bases and the V segment lost 2 bases, leaving 12 bases of the junction unmatched. CDR1 is KGHSH and CDR2 is LQKENI in the germline V gene. CDR3 sequence reads: CASSPIIDDRVDYGYTF. The CDR3, as DNA: TGTGCCAGCTCACCAATAATTGATGACAGGGTGGACTATGGCTACACCTTC.

This clone was seen only once. The J gene is TRBJ2-2, the V gene TRBV7-8; D may be TRBD2 (6 bases). Trimming stripped 6 bases from V and 0 bases from J, with 8 bases between. Germline V CDR1 and CDR2: SGHVS, FQNEAQ. The CDR3 runs to 14 residues. The DNA for the CDR3 is TGTGCCAGCAGGGGGAGGCCGAACACCGGGGAGCTGTTTTTT. This translates into CASRGRPNTGELFF.

The rearrangement joins TRBV7-9 to TRBJ1-5; D gene uncertain. The length of the CDR3 is 13 residues. V was cut by 5 bases and J by 1 base, with 6 bases left in between. Germline V gives CDR1 SEHNR, CDR2 FQNEAQ (reference sequence). CDR3 nucleotides: TGTGCCAGCAGCCCCCTCAGCAATCAGCCCCAGCATTTT. Its protein is CASSPLSNQPQHF.

V gene TRBV6-5 combines with J gene TRBJ2-2; possibly TRBD1 for D (5 bases). V was shortened by 4 bases and J by 0 bases, with 9 bases between the two germline ends. The germline gives CDR1 MNHEY, CDR2 SVGAGI. This CDR3 spans 15 amino acids. The CDR3 protein is CASSSDRSNTGELFF. CDR3 DNA: TGTGCCAGCAGTTCCGACAGATCGAACACCGGGGAGCTGTTTTTT.

The CDR3 here is CASSTDGNSYNEQFF. In DNA form, the CDR3 reads TGCGCCAGCAGCACAGACGGGAATTCCTACAATGAGCAGTTCTTC. V gene TRBV5-1 combines with J gene TRBJ2-1; D may be TRBD2 (5 bases). V was clipped by 4 bases and J by 1 base, with 12 bases between them. Germline V gives CDR1 SGHRS, CDR2 YFSETQ. The CDR3 covers 15 residues. The full variable domain, in which reference TRBV5-1 and TRBJ2-1 provide the parts outside the CDR3, is KAGVTQTPRYLIKTRGQQVTLSCSPISGHRSVSWYQQTPGQGLQFLFEYFSETQRNKGNFPGRFSGRQFSNSRSEMNVSTLELGDSALYLCASSTDGNSYNEQFFGPGTRLTVL.

The gene calls are TRBV5-4 and TRBJ2-7; D gene uncertain. The CDR3 contains 13 residues. V dropped 3 bases and J dropped 3 bases, with 10 bases sitting between them. Looked up from germline, CDR1 is SGHNT and CDR2 is YYREEE (reference sequence). The CDR3 is CASSSLPDYEQYF. The CDR3 bases are TGTGCCAGCAGCTCACTCCCCGACTACGAGCAGTACTTC.

V is TRBV19 and J is TRBJ1-3; 10 bases match TRBD1. V lost 7 bases, J lost 7 bases, and 7 bases stayed unmatched. CDR1 and CDR2 (germline): LNHDA, SQIVND (reference sequence). The CDR3 length is 14 residues. CDR3 residues: CASIKDRGGNTIYF. The CDR3 DNA reads as TGTGCCAGTATTAAGGACAGGGGGGGGAACACCATATATTTT.